This paragraph covers one TCR beta chain sequence. It has no known antigen specificity. Base qualities are not recorded, but no much larger clone differs from it by a single base. The CDR3 holds 16 amino acids from the cysteine to the phenylalanine. Solely the CDR3 DNA is kept, with 48 bases framed from the first base. The germline V gene yields SGDLS for CDR1 and YYNGEE for CDR2. Clipping removes 0 bases from V and 3 bases from J, with 9 as the unmatched junction base count. The source of the sample is a study of beta chain features in type 1 diabetes (dated by TCRdb to 2017 to 2018). Regarding the study in general: Mean age, gender distribution, total cell number and subset yield did not differ between patients and healthy donors. A total of approximately 110,000,000 sorted cells were examined across all samples, and a strong correlation was observed between cell number per subset and RNA yield. Regulatory and stem cell-like memory subsets were obtained from only 8 patients and roughly 8 healthy donors, while naive and central memory subsets were obtained from all 30 or so donors. In the study, recently diagnosed type 1 diabetes patients and matched healthy donors were compared on the TCRB repertoires of their sorted circulating CD4+ T cell subsets. The investigation overall reported the following: The naive, central memory and regulatory TCRB repertoires appeared to resemble one another more closely among patients than among healthy donors. At VDJ recombination sites, patients with type 1 diabetes made fewer insertions and deleted more nucleotides, a pattern implying thymic rearrangement abnormalities. Shorter templates might have been favored by PCR, but patient and control samples were amplified and corrected together, so both groups would have been affected equally by any skew. Because cDNA was sequenced instead of genomic DNA, highly expressing activated cells could be over-represented, though the groups showed no difference in activation or CD3 levels. Only small numbers of individuals were included in the HLA sub-analyses, which left unresolved whether HLA type had any influence on TCRB rearrangement. In all four CD4+ subsets, TCRB CDR3 length was moderately but significantly shorter in type 1 diabetes patients.

Each donor gave one peripheral blood draw, averaging roughly 100 mL, which was collected into heparinised tubes. Naive, central memory, regulatory and stem cell-like memory CD4+ T cells were sorted on a BD FACSAria II using a panel including CD45RO, CCR7, CD25, CD127, CD95 and CD27. Every sorted population had a purity above 95%. PBMCs were separated immediately by Lymphoprep density gradient centrifugation and were stained directly, without being cultured. So that batch effects would be minimized, each experiment stained and sorted samples in pairs, pairing one healthy donor with one patient. All of the isolated RNA was reverse transcribed with the High Capacity cDNA Reverse Transcription Kit, so expressed TCRB transcripts were sequenced. Deep immunoSEQ sequencing was performed on naive, central memory and regulatory T cell samples, with an average of roughly 4 million total reads per sample. Sorted cells were lysed in RLT buffer and RNA was extracted with DNase-treated RNeasy Micro or Mini kits, depending on cell number. To prevent cross-contamination, every cell subset was processed on its own, while patient and healthy donor samples were processed together. The immunoSEQ multiplex PCR was used to amplify TCRB sequences from cDNA, generating 87-bp fragments that spanned the CDR3 region. Amplicons were sequenced on the Illumina HiSeq platform. The original methods were these. Synthetic template baselines were used to correct PCR bias computationally, reads within Hamming distance 2 were collapsed together, and singletons that could not be merged were discarded. Reads were aligned against IMGT so that V, D and J genes, CDR3 length and insertions or deletions at six rearrangement sites could be assigned. Clonotype counts were normalized to sorted cell number within each subset before computing true diversity and Gini coefficients with the tcR R package. Repertoire sharing was quantified using the overlap coefficient calculated on TCRB nucleotide sequences. TCRdb's version of the immuneACCESS table is confined to in-frame rearrangements and falls short of the full clone set. An unresolved V gene accounts for under half of the shortfall where checked; the remainder is of unknown origin. V and J calls and clone size are as listed in that table; D and trimming were resolved from the DNA. The sample table shows about 210,000 clones, and about a tenth are seen once. Approximately 1.5% of the sample comes from the top ten.

The chain is assembled from TRBV9 and TRBJ2-7, with 7 bases aligning to TRBD1. The receptor was isolated from a man in his late teens or twenties in good health. The sequenced material came from central memory CD4+ T cells from blood. Read as DNA, the sequence is TGTGCCAGCAGCGTAGGACCCGGACAGGCGCTCTACGAGCAGTACTTC. This is translated as CASSVGPGQALYEQYF.